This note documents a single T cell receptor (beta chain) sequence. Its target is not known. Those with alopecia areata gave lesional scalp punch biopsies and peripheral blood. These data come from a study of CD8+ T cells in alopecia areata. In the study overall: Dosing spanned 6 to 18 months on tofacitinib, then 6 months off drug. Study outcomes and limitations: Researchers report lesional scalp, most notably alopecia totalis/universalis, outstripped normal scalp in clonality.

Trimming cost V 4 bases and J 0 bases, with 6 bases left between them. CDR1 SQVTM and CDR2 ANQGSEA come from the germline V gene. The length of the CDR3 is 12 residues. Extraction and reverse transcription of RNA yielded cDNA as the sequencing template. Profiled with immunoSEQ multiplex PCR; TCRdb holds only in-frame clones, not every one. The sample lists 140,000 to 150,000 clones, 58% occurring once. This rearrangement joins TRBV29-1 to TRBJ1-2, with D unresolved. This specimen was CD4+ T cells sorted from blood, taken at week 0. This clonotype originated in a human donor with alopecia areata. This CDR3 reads CSVARPNYGYTF. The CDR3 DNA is TGCAGCGTTGCGAGACCTAACTATGGCTACACCTTC.